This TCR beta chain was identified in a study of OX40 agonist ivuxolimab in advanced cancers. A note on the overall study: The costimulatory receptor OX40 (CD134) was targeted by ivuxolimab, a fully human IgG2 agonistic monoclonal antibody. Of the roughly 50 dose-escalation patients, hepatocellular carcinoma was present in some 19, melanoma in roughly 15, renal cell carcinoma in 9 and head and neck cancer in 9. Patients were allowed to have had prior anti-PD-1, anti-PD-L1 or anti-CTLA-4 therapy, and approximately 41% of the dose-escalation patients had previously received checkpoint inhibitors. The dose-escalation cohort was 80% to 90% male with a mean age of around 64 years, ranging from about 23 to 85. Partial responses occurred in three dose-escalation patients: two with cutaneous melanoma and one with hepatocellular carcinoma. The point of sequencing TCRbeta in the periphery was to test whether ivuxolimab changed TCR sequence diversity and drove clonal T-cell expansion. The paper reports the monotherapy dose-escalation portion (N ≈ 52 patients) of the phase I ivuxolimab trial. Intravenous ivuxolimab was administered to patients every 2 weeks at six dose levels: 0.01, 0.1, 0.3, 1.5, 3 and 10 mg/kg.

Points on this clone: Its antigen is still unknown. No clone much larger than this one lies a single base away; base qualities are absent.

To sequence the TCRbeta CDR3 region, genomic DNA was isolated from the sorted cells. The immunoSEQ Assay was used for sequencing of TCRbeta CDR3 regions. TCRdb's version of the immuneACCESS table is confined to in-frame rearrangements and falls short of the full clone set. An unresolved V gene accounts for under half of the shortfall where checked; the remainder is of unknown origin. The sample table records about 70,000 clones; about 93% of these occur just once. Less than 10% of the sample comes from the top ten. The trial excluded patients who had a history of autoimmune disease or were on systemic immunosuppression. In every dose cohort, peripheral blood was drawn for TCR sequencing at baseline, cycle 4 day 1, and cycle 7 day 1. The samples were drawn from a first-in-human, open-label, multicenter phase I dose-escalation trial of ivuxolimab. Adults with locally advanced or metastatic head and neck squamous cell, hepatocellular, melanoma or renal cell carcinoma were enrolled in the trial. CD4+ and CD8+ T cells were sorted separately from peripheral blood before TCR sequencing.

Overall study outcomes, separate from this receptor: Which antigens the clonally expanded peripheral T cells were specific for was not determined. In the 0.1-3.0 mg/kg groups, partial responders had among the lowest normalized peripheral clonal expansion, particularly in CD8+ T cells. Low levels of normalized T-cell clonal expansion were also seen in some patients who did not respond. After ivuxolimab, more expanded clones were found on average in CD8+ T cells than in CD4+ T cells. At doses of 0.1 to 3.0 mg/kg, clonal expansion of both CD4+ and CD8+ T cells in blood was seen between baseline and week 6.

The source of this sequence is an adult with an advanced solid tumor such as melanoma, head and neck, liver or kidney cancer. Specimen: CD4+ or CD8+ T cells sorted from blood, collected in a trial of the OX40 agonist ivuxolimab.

DNA sequence: TGTGCCAGCAGCCCACACCCCACCGGGGAGCTGTTTTTT. It translates to CASSPHPTGELFF. This sequence uses TRBV5-4 and TRBJ2-2; the D gene is unclear. CDR3 length: 13 amino acids, cysteine to phenylalanine. Here the CDR3 DNA is all that survives: 39 bases in frame from base 1. The germline V gene (reference sequence) supplies CDR1 SGHNT and CDR2 YYREEE. V and J are truncated by 4 bases and 4 bases respectively, leaving an intervening sequence of 8 bases. The entire variable domain, with the stretches around the CDR3 drawn from the reference TRBV5-4 and TRBJ2-2 proteins, is ETGVTQSPTHLIKTRGQQVTLRCSSQSGHNTVSWYQQALGQGPQFIFQYYREEENGRGNFPPRFSGLQFPNYSSELNVNALELDDSALYLCASSPHPTGELFFGEGSRLTVL.